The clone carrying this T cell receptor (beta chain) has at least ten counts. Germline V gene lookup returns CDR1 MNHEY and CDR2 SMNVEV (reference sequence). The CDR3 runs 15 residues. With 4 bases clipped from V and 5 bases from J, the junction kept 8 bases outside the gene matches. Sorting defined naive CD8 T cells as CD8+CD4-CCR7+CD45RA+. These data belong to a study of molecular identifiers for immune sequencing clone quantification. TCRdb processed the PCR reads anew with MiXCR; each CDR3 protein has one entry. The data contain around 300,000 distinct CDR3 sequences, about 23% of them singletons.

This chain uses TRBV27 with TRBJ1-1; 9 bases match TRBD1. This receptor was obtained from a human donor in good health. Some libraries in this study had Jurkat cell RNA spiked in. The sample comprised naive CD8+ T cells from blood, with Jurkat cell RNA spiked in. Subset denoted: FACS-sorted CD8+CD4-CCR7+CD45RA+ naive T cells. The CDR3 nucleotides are TGTGCCAGCAGTTCCTCGACAGGGGGATGGACTGAAGCTTTCTTT. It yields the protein CASSSSTGGWTEAFF.